This is a list of T cell receptor beta chains from one sample in a study of cytomegalovirus exposure and HLA in healthy donors. The table came from immunoSEQ multiplex PCR; TCRdb's copy has only in-frame clones and leaves some out. The sample holds about 140,000 clones, 80% seen once. The specimen was PBMCs. Receptors originate from a man aged 35 to 55 in good health and CMV-seronegative. Each CDR3 is given with its conserved first and last residue. A D gene is named only where the DNA matches it firmly. For some rows the clone size is stated as once, few or many, or as a class when expanded; others skip it.

v_gene: TRBV18
abundance: few
d_gene: .
j_gene: TRBJ1-5
CDR3nt: TGTGCCAGCTCACCTGGGACACATAGCAATCAGCCCCAGCATTTT
CDR3aa: CASSPGTHSNQPQHF

v_gene: TRBV7-7
abundance: .
d_gene: TRBD2
j_gene: TRBJ2-7
CDR3nt: TGTGCCAGCAGCCCTAGCGGGGGGTTCTCCTACGAGCAGTACTTC
CDR3aa: CASSPSGGFSYEQYF

v_gene: TRBV19
abundance: .
d_gene: .
j_gene: TRBJ2-1
CDR3nt: TGTGCCAGTAGGACGGGGGGCGTAACCTCTTACAATGAGCAGTTCTTC
CDR3aa: CASRTGGVTSYNEQFF

v_gene: TRBV29-1
abundance: .
d_gene: .
j_gene: TRBJ2-1
CDR3nt: TGCAGCGTTGTAAACCCGACCAGCGACAATGAGCAGTTCTTC
CDR3aa: CSVVNPTSDNEQFF

v_gene: TRBV19
abundance: .
d_gene: .
j_gene: TRBJ1-2
CDR3nt: TGTGCCAGTAGTATTTACCAGACAACCACCCATGGCTACACCTTC
CDR3aa: CASSIYQTTTHGYTF

v_gene: TRBV5-4
abundance: few
d_gene: .
j_gene: TRBJ1-1
CDR3nt: TGTGCCAGCAGCTTGGACTTAGCAGAAGCTTTCTTT
CDR3aa: CASSLDLAEAFF

v_gene: TRBV10-3
abundance: .
d_gene: .
j_gene: TRBJ1-1
CDR3nt: TGTGCCATCAGTGAGACAGGGAGAAGGCCTGAAGCTTTCTTT
CDR3aa: CAISETGRRPEAFF

v_gene: TRBV11-3
abundance: .
d_gene: .
j_gene: TRBJ2-7
CDR3nt: TGTGCCAGCAGCGCCTACAGGGAACCCTACGAGCAGTACTTC
CDR3aa: CASSAYREPYEQYF

v_gene: TRBV2
abundance: .
d_gene: TRBD2
j_gene: TRBJ2-5
CDR3nt: TGTGCCAGCACTCTAGCGGGGGTCAAAGAGACCCAGTACTTC
CDR3aa: CASTLAGVKETQYF

v_gene: TRBV30
abundance: .
d_gene: TRBD1
j_gene: TRBJ1-5
CDR3nt: TGTGCCTGGAGGGAGGGACAGCTTAGCAATCAGCCCCAGCATTTT
CDR3aa: CAWREGQLSNQPQHF

v_gene: TRBV30
abundance: once
d_gene: .
j_gene: TRBJ1-5
CDR3nt: TGTGCCTGGAGTGTCTCGGTCCCCCGGGAGGGCAATCAGCCCCAGCATTTT
CDR3aa: CAWSVSVPREGNQPQHF

v_gene: TRBV27
abundance: once
d_gene: TRBD1
j_gene: TRBJ2-7
CDR3nt: TGTGCCAGCAGCTACAGGGGGCGCGAAGGCGAGCAGTACTTC
CDR3aa: CASSYRGREGEQYF

v_gene: TRBV6-6
abundance: .
d_gene: .
j_gene: TRBJ2-7
CDR3nt: TGTGCCAGCAGTTCCCGTGCGGGGAGCGCGTCCCACTTC
CDR3aa: CASSSRAGSASHF

v_gene: TRBV9
abundance: .
d_gene: .
j_gene: TRBJ1-3
CDR3nt: TGTGCCAGCAGCCCTCCCCCCAGGGACTCTGGAAACACCATATATTTT
CDR3aa: CASSPPPRDSGNTIYF

v_gene: TRBV6-1
abundance: .
d_gene: .
j_gene: TRBJ2-4
CDR3nt: TGTGCCAGCAGTGAAGTGACAGACTTAGCCAAAAACATTCAGTACTTC
CDR3aa: CASSEVTDLAKNIQYF

v_gene: TRBV25-1
abundance: .
d_gene: .
j_gene: TRBJ1-4
CDR3nt: TGTGCCAGCATGGGGGCAGGGTTTGAAAAACTGTTTTTT
CDR3aa: CASMGAGFEKLFF

v_gene: TRBV27
abundance: .
d_gene: TRBD1
j_gene: TRBJ2-4
CDR3nt: TGTGCCAGCAGCCGAGACAGGGTGGCCAAAAACATTCAGTACTTC
CDR3aa: CASSRDRVAKNIQYF

v_gene: TRBV5-1
abundance: .
d_gene: .
j_gene: TRBJ1-1
CDR3nt: TGCGCCAGCAGCTTGTCAGGATCGAACACTGAAGCTTTCTTT
CDR3aa: CASSLSGSNTEAFF

v_gene: TRBV4-3
abundance: .
d_gene: TRBD1
j_gene: TRBJ2-7
CDR3nt: TGCGCCAGCAGCCAAGATAATTACAGGGGGACCTACGAGCAGTACTTC
CDR3aa: CASSQDNYRGTYEQYF

v_gene: TRBV4-1
abundance: few
d_gene: TRBD1
j_gene: TRBJ1-2
CDR3nt: TGCGCCAGCAGCCAACCGACAGGGGGCCAAGGCTACACCTTC
CDR3aa: CASSQPTGGQGYTF

v_gene: TRBV2
abundance: once
d_gene: .
j_gene: TRBJ2-2
CDR3nt: TGTGCCAGCAGTGATCCGGGGGGCCACGGGGAGCTGTTTTTT
CDR3aa: CASSDPGGHGELFF

v_gene: TRBV28
abundance: .
d_gene: .
j_gene: TRBJ1-6
CDR3nt: TGTGCCAGCAGTTCCCAGGATTCACCCCTCCACTTT
CDR3aa: CASSSQDSPLHF

v_gene: TRBV7-8
abundance: .
d_gene: .
j_gene: TRBJ2-5
CDR3nt: TGTGCCAGCAGCTTTGGAGGGCAGAACCAAGAGACCCAGTACTTC
CDR3aa: CASSFGGQNQETQYF

v_gene: TRBV28
abundance: .
d_gene: TRBD2
j_gene: TRBJ2-3
CDR3nt: TGTGCCAGCAGTTTATGGACTAGCGGGGGGGTCCCGGATACGCAGTATTTT
CDR3aa: CASSLWTSGGVPDTQYF

v_gene: TRBV18
abundance: .
d_gene: .
j_gene: TRBJ1-1
CDR3nt: TGTGCCAGCTCACCAAAGACAGGCAACCTGGGAGCTTTCTTT
CDR3aa: CASSPKTGNLGAFF

v_gene: TRBV5-1
abundance: .
d_gene: TRBD1
j_gene: TRBJ2-7
CDR3nt: TGCGCCAGCAGCGGAGGGACAGGGCCTCTATACGAGCAGTACTTC
CDR3aa: CASSGGTGPLYEQYF

v_gene: TRBV7-3
abundance: .
d_gene: TRBD2
j_gene: TRBJ2-1
CDR3nt: TGTGCCAGCAGCCCCGGGAGGAATGAGCAGTTCTTC
CDR3aa: CASSPGRNEQFF

v_gene: TRBV18
abundance: .
d_gene: TRBD1
j_gene: TRBJ2-7
CDR3nt: TGTGCCAGCTCAACCAGGACAGGGTACGAGCAGTACTTC
CDR3aa: CASSTRTGYEQYF

v_gene: TRBV25-1
abundance: .
d_gene: .
j_gene: TRBJ2-7
CDR3nt: TGTGCCAGCAGTCCATCCCCCGGCTACGAGCAGTACTTC
CDR3aa: CASSPSPGYEQYF

v_gene: TRBV6-5
abundance: few
d_gene: TRBD1
j_gene: TRBJ1-1
CDR3nt: TGTGCCAGCAGGCATAGACAGGGGGCACACACTGAAGCTTTCTTT
CDR3aa: CASRHRQGAHTEAFF

v_gene: TRBV14
abundance: few
d_gene: .
j_gene: TRBJ1-1
CDR3nt: TGTGCCAGCAGCCAAGATCCCCAGGGCAAGGCTGAAGCTTTCTTT
CDR3aa: CASSQDPQGKAEAFF

v_gene: TRBV7-9
abundance: .
d_gene: TRBD1
j_gene: TRBJ2-7
CDR3nt: TGTGCCAGCAGCTCTCCACAGGGGAGAAACACCTACGAGCAGTACTTC
CDR3aa: CASSSPQGRNTYEQYF

v_gene: TRBV9
abundance: .
d_gene: .
j_gene: TRBJ1-1
CDR3nt: TGTGCCAGCAGCGTATCTACAGGAAAAGCTTTCTTT
CDR3aa: CASSVSTGKAFF

v_gene: TRBV25-1
abundance: .
d_gene: .
j_gene: TRBJ1-1
CDR3nt: TGTGCCAGCTGGGACACTTGGAACACTGAAGCTTTCTTT
CDR3aa: CASWDTWNTEAFF

v_gene: TRBV18
abundance: .
d_gene: TRBD1
j_gene: TRBJ2-2
CDR3nt: TGTGCCAGCTCACCAGCAGGGACAGGGAGGAACACCGGGGAGCTGTTTTTT
CDR3aa: CASSPAGTGRNTGELFF

v_gene: TRBV25-1
abundance: .
d_gene: .
j_gene: TRBJ2-3
CDR3nt: TGTGCCAGCAGTGGCCGCGGCACAGATACGCAGTATTTT
CDR3aa: CASSGRGTDTQYF

v_gene: TRBV6-1
abundance: .
d_gene: TRBD1
j_gene: TRBJ1-5
CDR3nt: TGTGCCAGCAGGGAAGGACAGGGGGCCAATCAGCCCCAGCATTTT
CDR3aa: CASREGQGANQPQHF

v_gene: TRBV19
abundance: .
d_gene: .
j_gene: TRBJ1-2
CDR3nt: TGTGCCAGTAGTATGTTGGCAGCGTGGGGCTACACCTTC
CDR3aa: CASSMLAAWGYTF

v_gene: TRBV7-3
abundance: few
d_gene: .
j_gene: TRBJ1-1
CDR3nt: TGTGCCAGCAGCTCAGGTGGTGGGAACACTGAAGCTTTCTTT
CDR3aa: CASSSGGGNTEAFF

v_gene: TRBV7-2
abundance: few
d_gene: TRBD1
j_gene: TRBJ1-3
CDR3nt: TGTGCCAGCACTGGGACAGCGGCTGGAAACACCATATATTTT
CDR3aa: CASTGTAAGNTIYF

v_gene: TRBV6-1
abundance: .
d_gene: .
j_gene: TRBJ1-5
CDR3nt: TGTGCCAGCAGTGATCCCCGGGTGGAAAATCAGCCCCAGCATTTT
CDR3aa: CASSDPRVENQPQHF

v_gene: TRBV7-2
abundance: .
d_gene: .
j_gene: TRBJ2-4
CDR3nt: TGTGCCAGCAGCTATTTGAATCGCCGGACACAAGGAAACATTCAGTACTTC
CDR3aa: CASSYLNRRTQGNIQYF